This T cell receptor (beta chain) was documented in a study of CD8+ T cells in alopecia areata. Starting from PBMCs, sorting isolated CD4+ and CD8+ T cells. TCR sequencing used cDNA made by reverse transcription of extracted RNA. Sequencing was performed with immunoSEQ multiplex PCR; in TCRdb, only in-frame clones are kept and a portion is missing. The data show 20,000 to 30,000 clones, roughly 52% seen once. Germline values: CDR1 MNHEY, CDR2 SMNVEV (reference sequence). Between the trimmed V and J ends, which lost 5 bases and 2 bases, there was a span of 7 bases. The CDR3 has 13 residues. The clonotype was recovered from a human donor with alopecia areata. Sequencing was performed on NKG2D-high CD8+ T cells sorted from blood. The rearrangement links TRBV27 to TRBJ1-5; D is undetermined. CDR3 protein: CASSPFGNQPQHF. As DNA, the CDR3 is TGTGCCAGCAGTCCGTTCGGCAATCAGCCCCAGCATTTT.